The 24 T cell receptor beta chains below were found in one sample sequenced in a study of T cells in localized non-small cell lung cancer. Generated by immunoSEQ multiplex PCR, the TCRdb table keeps only in-frame clones and is missing some. The sample lists about 36,000 clones, around 88% seen once, with less than 9.5% in the top ten. The sequencing used peripheral blood, collected before any cancer treatment. The receptors here all came from a woman between 40 and 69 years old with stage I lung adenocarcinoma.

V is TRBV28 and J is TRBJ2-7; either TRBD1 or TRBD2 may supply D (5 bases each). The germline V gene encodes CDR1 MDHEN and CDR2 SYDVKM. The length of the CDR3 is 15 residues. Between the trimmed V and J ends, which lost 4 bases and 0 bases, there was a span of 13 bases. For the CDR3, the DNA is TGTGCCAGCAGTTCGAGGGACCCCAGCTCCTACGAGCAGTACTTC. Protein sequence: CASSSRDPSSYEQYF.

The rearrangement uses TRBV5-1 and TRBJ1-5; 7 nucleotides line up with TRBD1. There are 14 residues in the CDR3. Trimming at V came to 4 bases and at J to 7 bases, leaving 8 bases not matched to a gene. The germline V gene encodes CDR1 SGHRS and CDR2 YFSETQ. The CDR3: CASSVTGVGQPQHF. CDR3 sequence (DNA): TGCGCCAGCAGCGTCACAGGGGTCGGGCAGCCCCAGCATTTT.

In nucleotides, the CDR3 is TGTGCCAGCAGCTTAAATCTCGGAGGCGAGCAGTACTTC. This gives the protein CASSLNLGGEQYF. This chain links TRBV7-2 with TRBJ2-7; the D gene is possibly TRBD2 (5 bases). CDR1 is SGHTA, CDR2 FQGNSA, per germline. This CDR3 comprises 13 residues. V shed 2 bases and J shed 6 bases, with 11 bases lying between them.

The CDR3 nucleotides are TGCAGCGTCCTTACCTCTAGGACAGGCTATGGCTACACCTTC. Encoded protein: CSVLTSRTGYGYTF. The V and J genes are TRBV29-1 and TRBJ1-2; 7 nucleotides align to TRBD1. The CDR3 extends over 14 amino acids. V lost 6 bases, J lost 4 bases, and 11 bases stayed unmatched. Germline CDR1 and CDR2: SQVTM and ANQGSEA.

The chain combines TRBV13 with TRBJ2-1; the match to TRBD2 covers 7 bases. Germline-derived CDR1 and CDR2 are PRHDT and FYEKMQ (reference sequence). The trim removed 5 bases at V and 5 bases at J, leaving 18 bases unmatched. The CDR3 covers 18 residues. The CDR3 coding sequence is TGTGCCAGCAGCCTACGTAGGGCGGGGGACCTCTACGACAATGAGCAGTTCTTC. Translated, it gives CASSLRRAGDLYDNEQFF.

The CDR3 bases are TGTGCCAGCTCACCGCAGGACAGGGCGGCCTACGAGCAGTACTTC. This sequence encodes CASSPQDRAAYEQYF. The V gene is TRBV18, the J gene TRBJ2-7; 8 bases are shared with TRBD1. The V gene end was trimmed by 3 bases and the J gene end by 2 bases; junction bases not matched to a gene: 6. CDR1 and CDR2 from the germline V gene are KGHSH and LQKENI. This CDR3 spans 15 amino acids.

V and J are TRBV7-3 and TRBJ2-2, with D possibly TRBD2 on 6 matching bases. V lost 4 bases, J lost 0 bases, and 9 bases lay in between. Germline CDR1 SGHTA, CDR2 FQGTGA. This CDR3 contains 15 residues. The CDR3 bases are TGTGCCAGCAGCTGGGGCGGGGCGAACACCGGGGAGCTGTTTTTT. It encodes CASSWGGANTGELFF.

The CDR3 loop is CASSLTPSTDTQYF. In DNA form, the CDR3 reads TGTGCCAGCAGCCTGACCCCCAGCACAGATACGCAGTATTTT. The rearrangement uses TRBV5-6 and TRBJ2-3; the D is unclear. Trimming left V 4 bases short and J 0 bases short, with 9 bases between. Germline-derived CDR1 and CDR2 are SGHDT and YYEEEE. The CDR3 contains 14 residues.

This chain joins TRBV9 and TRBJ2-3; D is perhaps TRBD2 (6 bases). The germline CDR1 and CDR2 sequences are SGDLS and YYNGEE. Trimming left V 6 bases short and J 4 bases short, with 15 bases between. The CDR3 has 14 amino acids. The CDR3: CASTPGVSPDTQYF. CDR3 in DNA: TGTGCCAGCACCCCGGGAGTCTCTCCAGATACGCAGTATTTT.

This clone appeared once. V gene TRBV19 combines with J gene TRBJ2-3, with 11 bases fitting TRBD1. The CDR3 is 16 residues long. J lost 9 bases, V lost 3 bases, and 11 bases had no gene match. Looked up from germline, CDR1 is LNHDA and CDR2 is SQIVND (reference sequence). The CDR3 sequence is CASSIRTGGFHGTQYF. The DNA of the CDR3 is TGTGCCAGTAGTATCCGGACAGGGGGCTTTCACGGCACGCAGTATTTT.

The chain recombines TRBV6-4 with TRBJ1-5, with a possible D match to TRBD1 (5 bases). This CDR3 spans 14 amino acids. CDR1 MRHNA and CDR2 SNTAGT come from the germline V gene. The V end was cut by 0 bases, the J end by 4 bases, with 7 bases between. The CDR3 DNA is TGTGCCAGCAGTGACTCGGGGGGGAATCAGCCCCAGCATTTT. This codes for CASSDSGGNQPQHF.

The chain employs TRBV20-1 and TRBJ2-5, with D perhaps TRBD2 (5 bases). Germline CDR1 DFQATT, CDR2 SNEGSKA (reference sequence). The CDR3 sequence is 11 residues long. V shed 6 bases and J shed 5 bases, with 10 bases lying between them. The CDR3 loop is CSAPPGETQYF. CDR3 in DNA: TGCAGTGCCCCGCCGGGGGAGACCCAGTACTTC.

This rearrangement joins TRBV6-5 to TRBJ1-5, with D maybe TRBD1 (6 bases). Deletions cut 0 bases from V and 7 bases from J, with 13 bases between. This CDR3 region has 15 residues. Germline CDR1 reads MNHEY; CDR2 reads SVGAGI. The CDR3 DNA reads TGTGCCAGCAGTTACTCGAACAGGGTCCGGCAGCCCCAGCATTTT. Its translation is CASSYSNRVRQPQHF.

The chain links TRBV2 to TRBJ1-5, with D perhaps matching TRBD1 (5 bases). Looked up from germline, CDR1 is SNHLY and CDR2 is FYNNEI. This CDR3 contains 17 residues. The V and J ends lost 0 bases and 3 bases respectively, with 15 bases between them. The CDR3 sequence: CASSEALGTGHNQPQHF. The CDR3 DNA reads TGTGCCAGCAGTGAAGCGCTTGGTACAGGCCACAATCAGCCCCAGCATTTT.

V and J are TRBV19 and TRBJ1-2; 8 positions agree with TRBD1. With V trimmed by 5 bases and J by 4 bases, 3 bases remained unmatched. The CDR3 spans 13 residues. Germline V gives CDR1 LNHDA, CDR2 SQIVND (reference sequence). CDR3 bases: TGTGCCAGTAGTGCAGGGGGCTCCTATGGCTACACCTTC. Its protein is CASSAGGSYGYTF.

The V and J genes are TRBV7-8 and TRBJ2-5; the D is unclear. The end of the DNA fits TRBJ2-7 better, so the J call may be wrong. Germline CDR1 is SGHVS and CDR2 is FQNEAQ. The CDR3 totals 13 residues. The CDR3 coding sequence is TGTGCCAGCAGCTTACGGATAGGCAACGAGCAGTACTTC. This codes for CASSLRIGNEQYF.

The chain joins TRBV6-5 to TRBJ1-2; tentative D call: TRBD1 (6 bases). Germline V lookup: CDR1 MNHEY, CDR2 SVGAGI. CDR3 length: 13 amino acids. V was trimmed by 6 bases and J by 7 bases, leaving 15 bases between them. The chain's CDR3 is CASRDRGALGYTF. The CDR3 nucleotides read TGTGCCAGCAGGGATCGGGGGGCGCTTGGCTACACCTTC.

This chain uses TRBV5-1 with TRBJ1-4, with D unclear. V was cut by 6 bases and J by 0 bases, with 9 bases left in between. The CDR3 is 14 residues long. The germline V gene has CDR1 SGHRS and CDR2 YFSETQ. The CDR3 region is CASKLTSTNEKLFF. In DNA form, the CDR3 reads TGCGCCAGCAAACTTACCTCAACTAATGAAAAACTGTTTTTT.

This clone was seen only once. This chain uses TRBV18 with TRBJ1-2; D perhaps matches TRBD1 (6 bases). Trimming took off 1 base at V and 7 bases at J, with 16 bases between the two ends. From germline, CDR1 is KGHSH and CDR2 LQKENI. There are 15 residues in the CDR3. CDR3 residues: CASSPRPGGERGYTF. In DNA form, the CDR3 reads TGTGCCAGCTCACCACGTCCGGGGGGCGAACGTGGCTACACCTTC.

This clone occurred a few times. The gene calls are TRBV28 and TRBJ1-6; a possible D gene is TRBD1 (6 bases). Germline V lookup: CDR1 MDHEN, CDR2 SYDVKM. This CDR3 has 12 residues. V was pared by 6 bases and J by 11 bases, with 11 bases between. Here the CDR3 reads CASSPAGAPLHF. CDR3 in DNA: TGTGCCAGCAGCCCAGCAGGGGCACCCCTCCACTTT.

This chain connects TRBV9 to TRBJ2-7; D is ambiguous. Germline V gene sequence: CDR1 SGDLS, CDR2 YYNGEE. CDR3 length: 13 residues. Trimming stripped 2 bases from V and 9 bases from J, with 15 bases between. The CDR3, as DNA: TGTGCCAGCAGCGTCCTCGACTTAGGAGTGCAGTACTTC. This translates into CASSVLDLGVQYF.

V and J are TRBV7-3 and TRBJ2-1, with TRBD2 matching over 12 bases. Trimming took 4 bases from V and 7 from J; bases not matched to a gene: 14. CDR3 length: 18 amino acids. CDR1 and CDR2 (germline): SGHTA, FQGTGA. The CDR3 sequence: CASSSEASPGLAGNEQFF. The DNA of the CDR3 is TGTGCCAGCAGCTCCGAAGCCTCGCCGGGACTAGCGGGTAATGAGCAGTTCTTC.

This clone was recorded only once. The genes are TRBV4-2 and TRBJ1-2; 7 positions agree with TRBD1. The CDR3 consists of 16 residues. CDR1 is LGHNA, CDR2 YNFKEQ, per germline. J lost 8 bases, V lost 5 bases, and 17 bases had no gene match. CDR3 region: CASSSLGQGGAGGYTF. CDR3 DNA sequence: TGTGCCAGCAGCTCCCTGGGGCAGGGGGGCGCAGGGGGCTACACCTTC.

V gene TRBV30 combines with J gene TRBJ1-3, with D unresolved. Germline CDR1 GTSNPN, CDR2 SVGIG (reference sequence). The CDR3 has 15 amino acids. V was shortened by 1 base and J by 0 bases, with 10 bases between the two germline ends. The CDR3 loop reads CAWSGKDTSGNTIYF. The CDR3 DNA sequence: TGTGCCTGGAGTGGTAAAGATACCTCTGGAAACACCATATATTTT.